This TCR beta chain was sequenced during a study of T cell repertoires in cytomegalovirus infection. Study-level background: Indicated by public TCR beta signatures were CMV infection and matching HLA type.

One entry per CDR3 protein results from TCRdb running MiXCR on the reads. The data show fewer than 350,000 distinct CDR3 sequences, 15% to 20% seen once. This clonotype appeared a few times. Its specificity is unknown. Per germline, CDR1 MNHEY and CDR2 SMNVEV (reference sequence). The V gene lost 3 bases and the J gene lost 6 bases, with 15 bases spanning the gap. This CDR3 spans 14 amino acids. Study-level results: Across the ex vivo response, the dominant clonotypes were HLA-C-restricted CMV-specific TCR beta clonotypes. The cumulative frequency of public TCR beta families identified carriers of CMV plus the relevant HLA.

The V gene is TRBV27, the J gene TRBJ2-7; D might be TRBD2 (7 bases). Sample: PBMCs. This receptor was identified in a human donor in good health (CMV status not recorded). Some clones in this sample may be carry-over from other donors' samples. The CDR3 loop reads CASSFGGGPLEQYF. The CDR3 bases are TGTGCCAGCAGTTTTGGCGGGGGCCCGCTCGAGCAGTACTTC.